This T cell receptor (beta chain) stems from a study of cytomegalovirus exposure and HLA in healthy donors. About this clone itself: Antigen specificity is unknown.

In the PCR, 60 Vbeta and 13 Jbeta primers were used. The protocol was immunoSEQ multiplex PCR, while the TCRdb copy is restricted to in-frame clones and leaves out a portion. Here the sample spans 100,000 or so clones, approximately 84% being singletons. Study-wide results and limits: A few of the chains that were CMV-associated were confirmed in vitro to be specific for CMV antigens. The study recorded 150 to 200 TCR beta chains that were cytomegalovirus-associated. CMV serostatus was the only immune exposure information that was available.

The material sequenced was PBMCs. This TCR was sampled from a man between 18 and 29 years old in good health and CMV-seronegative.

The CDR3 region is CASSLSRRGRYGYTF. DNA of the CDR3: TGTGCCAGCAGTTTATCGAGACGGGGTCGGTATGGCTACACCTTC. The chain employs TRBV27 and TRBJ1-2; D is unresolved. Trimming left V 0 bases short and J 5 bases short, with 13 bases between. The germline V gene encodes CDR1 MNHEY and CDR2 SMNVEV (reference sequence). This CDR3 spans 15 amino acids.